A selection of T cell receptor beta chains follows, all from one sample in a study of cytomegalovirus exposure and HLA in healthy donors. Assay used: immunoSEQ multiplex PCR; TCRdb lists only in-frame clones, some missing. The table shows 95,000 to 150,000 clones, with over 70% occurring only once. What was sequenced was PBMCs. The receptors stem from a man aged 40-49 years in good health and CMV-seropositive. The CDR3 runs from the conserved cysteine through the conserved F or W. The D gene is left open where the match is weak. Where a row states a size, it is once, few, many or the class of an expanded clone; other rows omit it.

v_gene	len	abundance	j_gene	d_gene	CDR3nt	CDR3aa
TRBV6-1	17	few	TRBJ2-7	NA	TGTGCCAGCAGTGAAGCGCTTGAAGGGGAGGTAGCCTACGAGCAGTACTTC	CASSEALEGEVAYEQYF
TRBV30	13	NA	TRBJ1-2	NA	TGTGCCTGGAGTGTTTCAGGAGGGGCAGGCTACACCTTC	CAWSVSGGAGYTF
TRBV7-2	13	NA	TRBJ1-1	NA	TGTGCCAGCAGCTCTCCACTCCTGAGGGAGGCTTTCTTT	CASSSPLLREAFF
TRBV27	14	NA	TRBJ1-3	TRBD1	TGTGCCAGCAGCCGCAGGGGGACTGGAAACACCATATATTTT	CASSRRGTGNTIYF
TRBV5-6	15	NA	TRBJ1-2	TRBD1	TGTGCCAGCAGCGCAGGGACAGAGGTCTACTATGGCTACACCTTC	CASSAGTEVYYGYTF
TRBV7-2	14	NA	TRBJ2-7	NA	TGTGCCAGCAGCTTGAGGAGGTCGTACTACGAGCAGTACTTC	CASSLRRSYYEQYF
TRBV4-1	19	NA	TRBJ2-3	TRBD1	TGCGCCAGCAGAAACGAGGGGGGACAGGGGACCACTAGCACAGATACGCAGTATTTT	CASRNEGGQGTTSTDTQYF
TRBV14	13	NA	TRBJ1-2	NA	TGTGCCAGCAGCCAATCAGGGCCTCTTGGCTACACCTTC	CASSQSGPLGYTF
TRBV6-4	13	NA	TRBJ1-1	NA	TGTGCCAGCAGCCACAGGGTGGGCACTGAAGCTTTCTTT	CASSHRVGTEAFF
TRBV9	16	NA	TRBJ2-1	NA	TGTGCCAGCAGCGTAACCTCAAAGCGTTACTACAATGAGCAGTTCTTC	CASSVTSKRYYNEQFF
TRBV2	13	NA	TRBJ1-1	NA	TGTGCCAGCAGGAGGGGGTTGAACACTGAAGCTTTCTTT	CASRRGLNTEAFF
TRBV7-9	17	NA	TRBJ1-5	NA	TGTGCCAGCAGCTTAGGGTCAGGTGGCGGGTCCAATCAGCCCCAGCATTTT	CASSLGSGGGSNQPQHF
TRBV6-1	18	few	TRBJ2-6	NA	TGTGCCAGCAGTGACTATTCACAGCTCCGATCTGGGGCCAACGTCCTGACTTTC	CASSDYSQLRSGANVLTF
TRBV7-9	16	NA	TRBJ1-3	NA	TGTGCCAGCAGCTCGACGGACAGACCCTCTGGAAACACCATATATTTT	CASSSTDRPSGNTIYF
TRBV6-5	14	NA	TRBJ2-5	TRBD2	TGTGCCAGCAGTTACAGCGGGAGACAAGAGACCCAGTACTTC	CASSYSGRQETQYF
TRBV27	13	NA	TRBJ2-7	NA	TGTGCCAGCAGTTTAAGGAGCGGCTACGAGCAGTACTTC	CASSLRSGYEQYF
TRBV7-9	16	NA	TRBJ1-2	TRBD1	TGTGCCAGCAGCTTAGGACAGGGTAACAGAGACTATGGCTACACCTTC	CASSLGQGNRDYGYTF
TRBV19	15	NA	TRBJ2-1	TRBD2	TGTGCCAGTAGTATTCCCCCGGGAGGTCGGAATGAGCAGTTCTTC	CASSIPPGGRNEQFF
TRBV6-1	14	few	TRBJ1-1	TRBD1	TGTGCCAGCAGTACCGACAGGGGCGTTACTGAAGCTTTCTTT	CASSTDRGVTEAFF
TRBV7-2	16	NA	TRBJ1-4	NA	TGTGCCAGCAGCTTAGCGAGGGCCTCAACTAATGAAAAACTGTTTTTT	CASSLARASTNEKLFF
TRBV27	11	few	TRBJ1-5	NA	TGTGCCAGCAGTCTTTATCAGCCCCAGCATTTT	CASSLYQPQHF
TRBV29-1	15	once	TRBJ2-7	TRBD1	TGCAGCGTTGCCCAAGGAACAGGGGGTTTCTACGAGCAGTACTTC	CSVAQGTGGFYEQYF
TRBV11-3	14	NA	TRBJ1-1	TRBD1	TGTGCCAGCAGCCCCGGGACAGAGAACACTGAAGCTTTCTTT	CASSPGTENTEAFF
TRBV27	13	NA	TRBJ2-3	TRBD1	TGTGCCAGCAGGGGGACAGGCACAGATACGCAGTATTTT	CASRGTGTDTQYF
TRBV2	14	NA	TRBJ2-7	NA	TGTGCCAGCAGAAAGGGACTGACTGTCTACGAGCAGTACTTC	CASRKGLTVYEQYF
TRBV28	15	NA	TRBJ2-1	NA	TGTGCCAGCAGTTTCTCGGTACGGTCCTACAATGAGCAGTTCTTC	CASSFSVRSYNEQFF
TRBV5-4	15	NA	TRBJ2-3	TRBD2	TGTGCCAGCAGTAGGACTAGCGGGAACACAGATACGCAGTATTTT	CASSRTSGNTDTQYF